Given below is one T cell receptor (beta chain) in context. These data come from a study of blood T cell repertoires in COVID-19. Study background: The study drew acute and convalescent COVID-19 samples from the United States, Italy and Spain.

In the source study's methods: Nucleated cell number was recorded as an estimate derived from reference gene primer amplification. The method was immunoSEQ multiplex PCR; TCRdb's version includes in-frame clones alone and lacks a portion of them. That table is the source of V, J and clone size, and D and trimming were worked out from the DNA. The top ten hold 11% of the sample, which has about 160,000 clones, roughly four fifths seen once. The CDR3 runs to 16 residues. CDR1 is LGHDT, CDR2 YNNKEL, per germline (reference sequence). V lost 4 bases to trimming and J lost 1 base; unmatched junction nucleotides: 7.

The chain recombines TRBV3-1 (or the pseudogene TRBV3-2) with TRBJ2-3; 8 nucleotides align to TRBD2. The sample consisted of peripheral blood. This TCR was recovered from a human donor in a cohort sampled during active COVID-19. The CDR3 loop is CASSRTPGGGTDTQYF. CDR3 DNA sequence: TGTGCCAGCAGCCGAACGCCGGGGGGGGGCACAGATACGCAGTATTTT.